The rows below give T cell receptor beta chains drawn from one sample of a study of neoadjuvant anti-PD-1 for oral cavity cancer. Data came from immunoSEQ multiplex PCR; TCRdb stores just in-frame clones and leaves some out. The sample contains over 30,000 clones, around nine tenths of which appear only once. Sequencing was performed on PBMCs, taken before nivolumab (anti-PD-1) treatment. The receptor source for this set is a person between 40 and 85 years old with oral cavity squamous cell carcinoma. CDR3s include the opening cysteine and the closing phenylalanine or tryptophan. The D gene is left open where the match is weak. Size is omitted from some rows. Given values are once, few, many or a class for expanded clones.

D gene: TRBD1
J gene: TRBJ1-1
clone size: -
V gene: TRBV19
CDR3 DNA: TGTGCCAGCCGAGACAGGGGTTACATGAACACTGAAGCTTTCTTT
CDR3 protein: CASRDRGYMNTEAFF

D gene: TRBD2
J gene: TRBJ2-3
clone size: once
V gene: TRBV29-1
CDR3 DNA: TGCAGCGTTGAAGCGACTAGCTTAAGAGATACGCAGTATTTT
CDR3 protein: CSVEATSLRDTQYF

D gene: TRBD2
J gene: TRBJ2-7
clone size: -
V gene: TRBV7-2
CDR3 DNA: TGTGCCAGCAGCCCCCAGCGGGGGGCGGGTTACGAGCAGTACTTC
CDR3 protein: CASSPQRGAGYEQYF

D gene: -
J gene: TRBJ1-3
clone size: -
V gene: TRBV7-9
CDR3 DNA: TGTGCCAGCGGTCCTAGGGGGTCCTCTGGAAACACCATATATTTT
CDR3 protein: CASGPRGSSGNTIYF

D gene: -
J gene: TRBJ2-2
clone size: -
V gene: TRBV5-1
CDR3 DNA: TGCGCCAGCAGCTCTGGTCGGGGCGCCGGGGAGCTGTTTTTT
CDR3 protein: CASSSGRGAGELFF

D gene: TRBD1
J gene: TRBJ1-1
clone size: -
V gene: TRBV5-4
CDR3 DNA: TGTGCCAGCAGCTATACACAGGGGGCGAGTGGCACTGAAGCTTTCTTT
CDR3 protein: CASSYTQGASGTEAFF

D gene: -
J gene: TRBJ2-3
clone size: -
V gene: TRBV5-1
CDR3 DNA: TGCGCCAGCAGCTTGGACTTGTCCACAGATACGCAGTATTTT
CDR3 protein: CASSLDLSTDTQYF

D gene: -
J gene: TRBJ2-1
clone size: -
V gene: TRBV5-5
CDR3 DNA: TGTGCCAGCAGCCCGGGCGGTGGCTCCTACAATGAGCAGTTCTTC
CDR3 protein: CASSPGGGSYNEQFF

D gene: TRBD1
J gene: TRBJ1-1
clone size: -
V gene: TRBV5-1
CDR3 DNA: TGCGCCAGCAGCTTGGGGGGGACAGGCTTAAGGAACACTGAAGCTTTCTTT
CDR3 protein: CASSLGGTGLRNTEAFF

D gene: TRBD1
J gene: TRBJ2-1
clone size: -
V gene: TRBV11-3
CDR3 DNA: TGTGCCAGCAGCCTGGACAGGAGTGAGCAGTTCTTC
CDR3 protein: CASSLDRSEQFF

D gene: TRBD1
J gene: TRBJ2-7
clone size: -
V gene: TRBV2
CDR3 DNA: TGTGCCAGCACACAGGGACAGTCCTACGAGCAGTACTTC
CDR3 protein: CASTQGQSYEQYF

D gene: -
J gene: TRBJ1-1
clone size: -
V gene: TRBV5-1
CDR3 DNA: TGCGCCAGCAGCTTGGGTTACATGAACACTGAAGCTTTCTTT
CDR3 protein: CASSLGYMNTEAFF

D gene: TRBD1
J gene: TRBJ1-4
clone size: -
V gene: TRBV5-1
CDR3 DNA: TGCGCCAGCAGCCTTCGACAGGGTTGGGAAAAACTGTTTTTT
CDR3 protein: CASSLRQGWEKLFF

D gene: -
J gene: TRBJ1-3
clone size: -
V gene: TRBV5-1
CDR3 DNA: TGCGCCAGCAGCTTGGAGGGTATGAGAGGAAACACCATATATTTT
CDR3 protein: CASSLEGMRGNTIYF

D gene: -
J gene: TRBJ1-3
clone size: -
V gene: TRBV11-2
CDR3 DNA: TGTGCCAGCAAACGACTCGGGGACGGAAACACCATATATTTT
CDR3 protein: CASKRLGDGNTIYF

D gene: -
J gene: TRBJ2-2
clone size: -
V gene: TRBV5-1
CDR3 DNA: TGCGCCAGCAGCTCCCCGGAGGTAAATACCGGGGAGCTGTTTTTT
CDR3 protein: CASSSPEVNTGELFF

D gene: TRBD1
J gene: TRBJ1-2
clone size: -
V gene: TRBV14
CDR3 DNA: TGTGCCAGCAGCCAAGGAGCAGGGGGCGTCAGCTACACCTTC
CDR3 protein: CASSQGAGGVSYTF

D gene: TRBD1
J gene: TRBJ1-4
clone size: -
V gene: TRBV5-8
CDR3 DNA: TGTGCCAGCAGCCAGGGACAGAGGAATGAAAAACTGTTTTTT
CDR3 protein: CASSQGQRNEKLFF

D gene: -
J gene: TRBJ1-1
clone size: once
V gene: TRBV7-9
CDR3 DNA: TGTGCCAGCAGCTTAGCAAACCCGGCTGCTGAAGCTTTCTTT
CDR3 protein: CASSLANPAAEAFF

D gene: -
J gene: TRBJ2-4
clone size: once
V gene: TRBV5-4
CDR3 DNA: TGTGCCAGCAGCTTGAGGGGGGCAGTCAAAAACATTCAGTACTTC
CDR3 protein: CASSLRGAVKNIQYF

D gene: TRBD1
J gene: TRBJ2-7
clone size: -
V gene: TRBV28
CDR3 DNA: TGTGCCAGCAGTTTACTGGACAGGGATGCAGGTGAGCAGTACTTC
CDR3 protein: CASSLLDRDAGEQYF

D gene: -
J gene: TRBJ1-6
clone size: -
V gene: TRBV2
CDR3 DNA: TGTGCCAGCAGGACGATGGCACCCAATTCACCCCTCCACTTT
CDR3 protein: CASRTMAPNSPLHF

D gene: -
J gene: TRBJ1-2
clone size: few
V gene: TRBV9
CDR3 DNA: TGTGCCAGCAGTGCAGGACAGTCTCAGTGGGGCTACACCTTC
CDR3 protein: CASSAGQSQWGYTF

D gene: TRBD2
J gene: TRBJ2-5
clone size: -
V gene: TRBV27
CDR3 DNA: TGTGCCAGCAGTCGTTCGACTAGCGGGGGGACCTCCCAAGAGACCCAGTACTTC
CDR3 protein: CASSRSTSGGTSQETQYF

D gene: -
J gene: TRBJ2-7
clone size: once
V gene: TRBV11-3
CDR3 DNA: TGTGCCAGCAGCTTGGGGGGCTCCTACGAGCAGTACTTC
CDR3 protein: CASSLGGSYEQYF

D gene: -
J gene: TRBJ1-1
clone size: -
V gene: TRBV2
CDR3 DNA: TGTGCCAGCAGTGAGGGTTACACTGAAGCTTTCTTT
CDR3 protein: CASSEGYTEAFF

D gene: TRBD1
J gene: TRBJ1-1
clone size: -
V gene: TRBV7-9
CDR3 DNA: TGTGCCAGCAACGAAAACAGGGGACTGAACACTGAAGCTTTCTTT
CDR3 protein: CASNENRGLNTEAFF

D gene: -
J gene: TRBJ2-6
clone size: once
V gene: TRBV9
CDR3 DNA: TGTGCCAGCAGCGTAGAGGGTGGGGCCAACGTCCTGACTTTC
CDR3 protein: CASSVEGGANVLTF

D gene: TRBD2
J gene: TRBJ2-7
clone size: -
V gene: TRBV7-2
CDR3 DNA: TGTGCCAGCAGCTTATGGGTGTCCGGGACTAGCGGGGGGGCTTACGAGCAGTACTTC
CDR3 protein: CASSLWVSGTSGGAYEQYF

D gene: -
J gene: TRBJ1-5
clone size: -
V gene: TRBV29-1
CDR3 DNA: TGCAGCGTTGGCCAGGGCAAAAATCAGCCCCAGCAGTTT
CDR3 protein: CSVGQGKNQPQQF

D gene: -
J gene: TRBJ2-4
clone size: -
V gene: TRBV7-8
CDR3 DNA: TGTGCCAGCAGCAAAGGGACAGCCAAAAACATTCAGTACTTC
CDR3 protein: CASSKGTAKNIQYF

D gene: -
J gene: TRBJ2-3
clone size: -
V gene: TRBV27
CDR3 DNA: TGTGCCAGCAGTTGGTCAGCGGAGTATACGCAGTATTTT
CDR3 protein: CASSWSAEYTQYF

D gene: -
J gene: TRBJ1-1
clone size: -
V gene: TRBV7-3
CDR3 DNA: TGTGCCAGCAGCCCTCTGGGCCCGAACACTGAAGCTTTCTTT
CDR3 protein: CASSPLGPNTEAFF

D gene: -
J gene: TRBJ1-6
clone size: -
V gene: TRBV2
CDR3 DNA: TGTGCCAGCAGCCGAAGGGGCAGCTCCTATAATTCACCCCTCCACTTT
CDR3 protein: CASSRRGSSYNSPLHF

D gene: TRBD1
J gene: TRBJ1-3
clone size: once
V gene: TRBV7-9
CDR3 DNA: TGTGCCAGCACCCGGGGGACAGGGACCTCTGGAAACACCATATATTTT
CDR3 protein: CASTRGTGTSGNTIYF